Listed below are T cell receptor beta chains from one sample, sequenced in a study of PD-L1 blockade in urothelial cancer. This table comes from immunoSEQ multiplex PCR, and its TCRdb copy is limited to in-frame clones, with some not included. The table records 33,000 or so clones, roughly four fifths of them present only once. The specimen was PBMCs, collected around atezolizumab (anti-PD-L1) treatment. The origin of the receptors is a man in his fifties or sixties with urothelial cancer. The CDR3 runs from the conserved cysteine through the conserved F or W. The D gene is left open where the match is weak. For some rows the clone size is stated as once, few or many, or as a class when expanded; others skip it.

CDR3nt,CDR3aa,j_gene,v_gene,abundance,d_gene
TGCGCCAGCAGCCTAGGACAGAGCGAAGCTTTCTTT,CASSLGQSEAFF,TRBJ1-1,TRBV5-1,NA,NA
TGTGCCAGCAGTGAAGGAATTAAGGGCAGGGGGCATTTT,CASSEGIKGRGHF,TRBJ1-5,TRBV2,NA,NA
TGTGCCAGCCCAAAGGGAGGGGAGACTAATGAAAAACTGTTTTTT,CASPKGGETNEKLFF,TRBJ1-4,TRBV21-1,medium-sized,NA
TGTGCCAGCAGCTCCACAGGACCCCAAGAGACCCAGTACTTC,CASSSTGPQETQYF,TRBJ2-5,TRBV5-4,NA,NA
TGTGCCAGCAGCACACGCGGGACAGGGGGCGCAGATACGCAGTATTTT,CASSTRGTGGADTQYF,TRBJ2-3,TRBV28,NA,TRBD1
TGTGCCAGCAGCACCAGGGCCTACAATGAGCAGTTCTTC,CASSTRAYNEQFF,TRBJ2-1,TRBV7-2,NA,NA
TGTGCCTGGACGGACAGGGCGGGCTACACCTTC,CAWTDRAGYTF,TRBJ1-2,TRBV30,NA,TRBD1
TGCGCCAGCAGCTCGACAGGGTACCCTCAAGAGACCCAGTACTTC,CASSSTGYPQETQYF,TRBJ2-5,TRBV5-1,NA,TRBD1
TGCAGCGTTGATCAGGGGGACTCCTACGAGCAGTACTTC,CSVDQGDSYEQYF,TRBJ2-7,TRBV29-1,NA,TRBD1
TGTGCCAGCAGTGACAGTTATAGCAATCAGCCCCAGCATTTT,CASSDSYSNQPQHF,TRBJ1-5,TRBV6-1,NA,NA
TGTGCCATCAGTGTGGAGGGACAGGGGGCCGGCTACACCTTC,CAISVEGQGAGYTF,TRBJ1-2,TRBV10-3,NA,TRBD1
TGCGCCAGCAGCTTGTCCCACAGCTCTAATGAAAAACTGTTTTTT,CASSLSHSSNEKLFF,TRBJ1-4,TRBV5-1,NA,NA
TGTGCCAGCAGCTTGGAGGGGGGGCCAAGCACAGATACGCAGTATTTT,CASSLEGGPSTDTQYF,TRBJ2-3,TRBV5-6,NA,NA
TGTGCCAGCAAGGGACAGGGGATCTATGGCTACACCTTC,CASKGQGIYGYTF,TRBJ1-2,TRBV25-1,NA,TRBD1
TGTGCCAGCAGCCCCATCGTCCAGCGGGGGGGTACGCAGTATTTT,CASSPIVQRGGTQYF,TRBJ2-3,TRBV7-2,once,TRBD2
TGTGCCATCAGTGCCGGGACAGGGGGTCAGCCCCAGCATTTT,CAISAGTGGQPQHF,TRBJ1-5,TRBV10-3,NA,TRBD1
TGTGCCAGCAGTGGCACCACCTACGAGCAGTACTTC,CASSGTTYEQYF,TRBJ2-7,TRBV6-6,NA,NA
TGTGCCAGCCTTAACTCGGGGACAGCGAACACCGGGGAGCTGTTTTTT,CASLNSGTANTGELFF,TRBJ2-2,TRBV28,NA,TRBD1
TGTGCCAGCACCTTCAATAGGGGGCCCTACGAGCAGTACTTC,CASTFNRGPYEQYF,TRBJ2-7,TRBV21-1,NA,NA
TGTGCCAGCAGTGTATCCAGCGGGTACTCCTACGAGCAGTACTTC,CASSVSSGYSYEQYF,TRBJ2-7,TRBV2,NA,NA
TGTGCCAGTAGTGATAGCGGGGGGGCCTTCTTGGTGAATGAGCAGTTCTTC,CASSDSGGAFLVNEQFF,TRBJ2-1,TRBV19,NA,TRBD2
TGTGCCAGCTCACCCGCGACAGGCCGCCCATCCGAGCAGTACTTC,CASSPATGRPSEQYF,TRBJ2-7,TRBV18,NA,NA
TGTGCCAGTAGACCCGGACAGCTTTATAACTATGGCTACACCTTC,CASRPGQLYNYGYTF,TRBJ1-2,TRBV19,NA,NA
TGTGCCAGCAGCTTAGGGTTCCCCCTAGGTAATGAGCAGTTCTTC,CASSLGFPLGNEQFF,TRBJ2-1,TRBV7-2,few,NA
TGTGCCAGCAGCCCCAACGTAACGACAGGGTTCTACAATGAGCAGTTCTTC,CASSPNVTTGFYNEQFF,TRBJ2-1,TRBV7-9,NA,TRBD1
TGTGCCAGCAGCTTATTGCTAGCCGAGACCCAGTACTTC,CASSLLLAETQYF,TRBJ2-5,TRBV11-1,NA,NA
TGTGCCAGCAGACAGGGGCCGAGCTCTGGAAACACCATATATTTT,CASRQGPSSGNTIYF,TRBJ1-3,TRBV13,NA,TRBD1
TGTGCCTGGGGGGAGGAGGACTATGGCTACACCTTC,CAWGEEDYGYTF,TRBJ1-2,TRBV30,NA,NA
TGCGCCAGCAGCCAAGATCTACTAGCGGGGGTGTCCTACAATGAGCAGTTCTTC,CASSQDLLAGVSYNEQFF,TRBJ2-1,TRBV4-1,NA,TRBD2
TGTGCCAGCAGCGTAGCGGCGGCCTCGAACACCGGGGAGCTGTTTTTT,CASSVAAASNTGELFF,TRBJ2-2,TRBV9,NA,NA
TGTGCCAGCAGCTCCTATACTCGGGGGGGGCCGGGGGAGCAGTACTTC,CASSSYTRGGPGEQYF,TRBJ2-7,TRBV27,NA,TRBD2
TGTGCCAGCAGCCCTCAGGGGTGGGCAGCAAATGAGCAGTTCTTC,CASSPQGWAANEQFF,TRBJ2-1,TRBV7-9,NA,NA
TGTGCCAGCAGTGAATGGACAGGGGGCCCGAGCTCCTACAATGAGCAGTTCTTC,CASSEWTGGPSSYNEQFF,TRBJ2-1,TRBV6-1,NA,TRBD1
TGTGCCAGCAGTCTTAGATACGAGCAGTACTTC,CASSLRYEQYF,TRBJ2-7,TRBV28,once,NA
TGTGCCAGCGGGGGGACCTCTGGAAACACCATATATTTT,CASGGTSGNTIYF,TRBJ1-3,TRBV6-1,NA,NA
TGCGCCAGCAGCTTCGTCGACAGGGCCTACGAGCAGTACTTC,CASSFVDRAYEQYF,TRBJ2-7,TRBV5-1,NA,TRBD1
TGTGCCAGCAGGTCCCAGGGGCCCAATAATTCACCCCTCCACTTT,CASRSQGPNNSPLHF,TRBJ1-6,TRBV21-1,medium-sized,NA
TGTGCCAGTAGTTCGACATATAATTCACCCCTCCACTTT,CASSSTYNSPLHF,TRBJ1-6,TRBV27,NA,NA
TGTGCCAGCAGCCTTAGGGGGGGGGCTTCCTACGAGCAGTACTTC,CASSLRGGASYEQYF,TRBJ2-7,TRBV11-2,NA,NA
TGTGCCAGCAGCCCGACGACGGGACTGCTCACTGAAGCTTTCTTT,CASSPTTGLLTEAFF,TRBJ1-1,TRBV7-3,NA,NA
TGTGCCAGCAGCTTCCGGGTGGCCGGGGAGCTGTTTTTT,CASSFRVAGELFF,TRBJ2-2,TRBV5-6,NA,NA
TGTGCCAGTAGTATAGGGGGGGGGCGCAGGTCGAATGAGCAGTTCTTC,CASSIGGGRRSNEQFF,TRBJ2-1,TRBV19,NA,NA
TGTGCCAGCAGTGAACCTGAGGACAGGGCCGATGGCTACACCTTC,CASSEPEDRADGYTF,TRBJ1-2,TRBV6-1,NA,TRBD1
TGTGCTAGTGGTTTGCCCGCACTAGCGGGGGGACCGTTAGCCAAAAACATTCAGTACTTC,CASGLPALAGGPLAKNIQYF,TRBJ2-4,TRBV12-5,once,TRBD2
TGTGCCAGCAGCCAAGGGACAGTTGAAGCTTTCTTT,CASSQGTVEAFF,TRBJ1-1,TRBV14,NA,NA
TGCGCCAGCAGGCGGGACAGGGATTCACCCCTCCACTTT,CASRRDRDSPLHF,TRBJ1-6,TRBV5-1,NA,TRBD1
TGCGCCAGCAGCTTGGGTGGGGGGGAGGACACTGAAGCTTTCTTT,CASSLGGGEDTEAFF,TRBJ1-1,TRBV5-1,NA,NA
TGTGCCAGCAGTCTTCAGGGGTCGAATTCACCCCTCCACTTT,CASSLQGSNSPLHF,TRBJ1-6,TRBV5-8,NA,NA